Listed here are 16 T cell receptor beta chains from one sample, sequenced in a study of T cells in tuberculosis. Some clones are missing from TCRdb's copy, which holds only in-frame ones; the method was immunoSEQ multiplex PCR. The data show about 59,000 clones, 65% to 90% seen once. Sorting used thawed, overnight-rested PBMC stained with anti-CD3, a viability dye and GMM-loaded CD1B tetramer. The CD1B tetramers carried C32 glucose monomycolate purified from Rhodococcus equi. What was sequenced was CD1b-GMM tetramer-negative cells sorted from PBMCs. The receptors were gathered from an adult woman with latent tuberculosis.

The chain couples TRBV7-8 to TRBJ2-5; the match to TRBD2 covers 11 bases. The CDR3 is 15 amino acids. The germline gives CDR1 SGHVS, CDR2 FQNEAQ. Trimming at V came to 5 bases and at J to 1 base, leaving 3 bases not matched to a gene. The CDR3 here is CASSRSGGVQETQYF. As DNA, the CDR3 is TGTGCCAGCAGCCGTAGCGGGGGGGTCCAAGAGACCCAGTACTTC. The whole variable domain, filled in from reference TRBV7-8 and TRBJ2-5, reads GAGVSQSPRYKVAKRGQDVALRCDPISGHVSLFWYQQALGQGPEFLTYFQNEAQLDKSGLPSDRFFAERPEGSVSTLKIQRTQQEDSAVYLCASSRSGGVQETQYFGPGTRLLVL.

J is TRBJ2-2 and V is TRBV4-3; 7 positions agree with TRBD1. CDR1 and CDR2 from the germline V gene are LGHNA and YSLEER. CDR3 length: 14 amino acids. V gave up 4 bases and J gave up 3 bases; unmatched junction bases: 2. CDR3 protein: CASSPDRDTGELFF. In DNA, the CDR3 is TGCGCCAGCAGCCCCGACAGGGACACCGGGGAGCTGTTTTTT.

This clone was picked up one time. The chain has TRBV13 and TRBJ2-1; D is perhaps TRBD2 (5 bases). CDR3 length: 14 residues. Deletions cut 8 bases from V and 0 bases from J, with 11 bases between. Germline V gene sequence: CDR1 PRHDT, CDR2 FYEKMQ (reference sequence). The CDR3 region is CASSRLLSYNEQFF. The CDR3 nucleotides read TGTGCCAGCTCGCGACTACTCTCCTACAATGAGCAGTTCTTC.

The gene calls are TRBV18 and TRBJ1-5; unclear D gene. The CDR3 totals 14 residues. The germline V and J ends were trimmed by 3 bases and 1 base, with 7 bases remaining between them. Germline V lookup: CDR1 KGHSH, CDR2 LQKENI. This chain's CDR3 is CASSPQASNQPQHF. The CDR3, as DNA: TGTGCCAGCTCACCCCAGGCAAGCAATCAGCCCCAGCATTTT.

This chain links TRBV5-5 with TRBJ2-5; 7 bases match TRBD2. After removal of 0 bases from V and 2 bases from J, the junction contained 1 base not matched to a gene. In germline, CDR1 is SGHKS, CDR2 YYEKEE (reference sequence). The CDR3 extends over 14 amino acids. DNA of the CDR3: TGTGCCAGCAGCTTGGGAGCGGGGCAAGAGACCCAGTACTTC. The encoded protein is CASSLGAGQETQYF. The full variable domain, with the rest looked up from reference TRBV5-5 and TRBJ2-5, is DAGVTQSPTHLIKTRGQQVTLRCSPISGHKSVSWYQQVLGQGPQFIFQYYEKEERGRGNFPDRFSARQFPNYSSELNVNALLLGDSALYLCASSLGAGQETQYFGPGTRLLVL.

The genes are TRBV9 and TRBJ2-3; 9 nucleotides agree with TRBD2. Germline assignment: CDR1 SGDLS and CDR2 YYNGEE. V shed 0 bases, J shed 4 bases, and the junction held 3 bases outside the gene matches. The length of the CDR3 is 15 residues. The CDR3, as DNA: TGTGCCAGCAGCGTAGGACTAGCGGACTCAGATACGCAGTATTTT. Encoded protein: CASSVGLADSDTQYF.

V gene TRBV2 combines with J gene TRBJ2-1, with 7 positions matching TRBD2. The germline V gene has CDR1 SNHLY and CDR2 FYNNEI. With V trimmed by 6 bases and J by 5 bases, 10 bases remained unmatched. The CDR3 spans 15 residues. CDR3 residues: CASRDPGGENNEQFF. For the CDR3, the DNA is TGTGCCAGCAGGGACCCTGGGGGGGAGAACAATGAGCAGTTCTTC. Variable domain in full (rest from reference TRBV2 and TRBJ2-1): EPEVTQTPSHQVTQMGQEVILRCVPISNHLYFYWYRQILGQKVEFLVSFYNNEISEKSEIFDDQFSVERPDGSNFTLKIRSTKLEDSAMYFCASRDPGGENNEQFFGPGTRLTVL.

The chain recombines TRBV10-3 with TRBJ2-7, with TRBD2 as a possible D gene (5 bases). Germline-derived CDR1 and CDR2 are ENHRY and SYGVKD. V lost 8 bases to trimming and J lost 4 bases, with 21 bases between them. This CDR3 is built from 15 residues. Written as DNA, the CDR3 is TGTGCCATCGCGGTCCAGCAATTGGACTGGTACGAGCAGTACTTC. Encoded protein: CAIAVQQLDWYEQYF.

In its sample, this clone was seen once. This chain joins TRBV29-1 and TRBJ2-2, with 9 bases identical to TRBD1. Per germline, CDR1 SQVTM and CDR2 ANQGSEA. CDR3 length: 14 amino acids. The ends lost 4 bases at V and 9 bases at J; junction bases unmatched: 9. The CDR3 DNA follows: TGCAGCGTTGGGGGTGACAGGGGGAACCGGGAGCTGTTTTTT. Protein: CSVGGDRGNRELFF.

This chain uses TRBV9 with TRBJ1-3; the D is unclear. Germline V CDR1 and CDR2: SGDLS, YYNGEE. V lost 7 bases, J lost 0 bases, and 11 bases lay in between. This CDR3 spans 14 amino acids. The CDR3 loop is CASGTRSSGNTIYF. In nucleotides, the CDR3 is TGTGCCAGCGGAACAAGGAGCTCTGGAAACACCATATATTTT. Full variable domain (outside the CDR3, taken from reference TRBV9 and TRBJ1-3): DSGVTQTPKHLITATGQRVTLRCSPRSGDLSVYWYQQSLDQGLQFLIQYYNGEERAKGNILERFSAQQFPDLHSELNLSSLELGDSALYFCASGTRSSGNTIYFGEGSWLTVV.

This clone was seen only once. The V gene is TRBV6-5, the J gene TRBJ1-1, with D possibly being TRBD1 (5 bases). Germline values: CDR1 MNHEY, CDR2 SVGAGI. Between the trimmed V and J ends, which lost 2 bases and 1 base, there was a span of 5 bases. The CDR3 consists of 13 residues. The CDR3 DNA sequence: TGTGCCAGCAGTTACGACAGGAACACTGAAGCTTTCTTT. It specifies CASSYDRNTEAFF.

The CDR3 DNA sequence: TGTGCCAGCAGCTTCGGCGCGGCGGGAGGGACAGATACGCAGTATTTT. Translating it yields CASSFGAAGGTDTQYF. The chain carries TRBV7-3 and TRBJ2-3, with 9 bases that match TRBD2. CDR3 size: 16 residues. J was trimmed by 3 bases and V by 3 bases; bases with no gene match: 7. From germline, CDR1 is SGHTA and CDR2 FQGTGA.

This CDR3 reads CASSELLGYEQYF. CDR3 DNA: TGTGCCAGCAGTGAACTACTAGGGTACGAGCAGTACTTC. This chain connects TRBV6-1 to TRBJ2-7; TRBD2 is a possible D gene (5 bases). The germline CDR1 and CDR2 sequences are MNHNS and SASEGT. This CDR3 spans 13 amino acids. V lost 2 bases, J lost 4 bases, and 9 bases lay in between.

CDR3 sequence: CASSPSPSGANVLTF. CDR3 coding DNA: TGTGCCAGCAGTCCTTCTCCCTCTGGGGCCAACGTCCTGACTTTC. The gene calls are TRBV6-5 and TRBJ2-6, with no clear D. The CDR3 has 15 residues. The V gene's germline CDR1 is MNHEY and CDR2 SVGAGI. The V end was cut by 5 bases, the J end by 0 bases, with 8 bases between.

This clone turned up a few times. The genes are TRBV5-6 and TRBJ2-3; D may be TRBD2 (5 bases). V shed 0 bases and J shed 4 bases, with 12 bases lying between them. CDR3 length: 15 residues. CDR1 and CDR2 from the germline V gene are SGHDT and YYEEEE. CDR3 bases: TGTGCCAGCAGCTTGGCCGATCTAGCAGCAGATACGCAGTATTTT. Translation: CASSLADLAADTQYF.

Only one count was recorded for this clone. For the CDR3, the DNA is TGTGCCAGCAGCTCAAGGACTAGCGGGGGGCCGGAGGATACGCAGTATTTT. Translated, it gives CASSSRTSGGPEDTQYF. This chain links TRBV7-9 with TRBJ2-3; 14 bases agree with TRBD2. The CDR3 is made up of 17 amino acids. V trimming: 4 bases; J trimming: 6 bases; junction bases outside the gene matches: 9. Germline assignment: CDR1 SEHNR and CDR2 FQNEAQ (reference sequence).